These 4 T cell receptor beta chains originate from one sample sequenced in a study of cytomegalovirus exposure and HLA in healthy donors. Use of 60 Vbeta and 13 Jbeta primers characterized the PCR. Clones were sequenced by immunoSEQ multiplex PCR, and TCRdb holds only the in-frame ones, with some missing. The table records more than 110,000 clones, roughly 9.7% of them present only once. Sequencing input: PBMCs. All receptors derive from a man over 45 in good health and CMV-seronegative.

On this clone itself: This sample includes further DNA sequences coding for the same CDR3. The chain employs TRBV10-2 and TRBJ1-2; D gene unclear. Per germline, CDR1 WSHSY and CDR2 SAAADI. The length of the CDR3 is 14 residues. Trimming stripped 6 bases from V and 7 bases from J, with 18 bases between. CDR3 sequence: CASSYDPEGVGYTF. CDR3 DNA: TGCGCCAGCAGCTACGACCCAGAGGGCGTTGGCTACACCTTC.

The chain employs TRBV9 and TRBJ2-7; TRBD1 agrees at 8 bases. There are 16 residues in the CDR3. The V and J ends lost 4 bases and 0 bases, in that order; junction bases with no gene match: 9. Germline lookup yields CDR1 SGDLS and CDR2 YYNGEE. The DNA for the CDR3 is TGTGCCAGCAGCCCGGGACAGGCTGGCCTCTCCTACGAGCAGTACTTC. Amino acids: CASSPGQAGLSYEQYF.

V usage is TRBV7-9 and J usage is TRBJ2-5; tentative D call: TRBD1 (6 bases). The CDR3 loop spans 14 amino acids. Trimming took 4 bases from V and 2 from J, leaving 11 bases between them. The germline CDR1 and CDR2 sequences are SEHNR and FQNEAQ (reference sequence). DNA of the CDR3: TGTGCCAGCAGCTCTCAGGGGCGGCAAGAGACCCAGTACTTC. It specifies CASSSQGRQETQYF.

The J gene is TRBJ2-5, the V gene TRBV15, with D perhaps TRBD1 (6 bases). With 0 bases removed from V and 2 bases from J, the gap between germline ends came to 7 bases. This CDR3 is built from 14 residues. Germline CDR1 LNHNV, CDR2 YYDKDF (reference sequence). The CDR3 protein is CATSRDTGQETQYF. The CDR3 nucleotides read TGTGCCACCAGCAGAGATACAGGGCAAGAGACCCAGTACTTC.